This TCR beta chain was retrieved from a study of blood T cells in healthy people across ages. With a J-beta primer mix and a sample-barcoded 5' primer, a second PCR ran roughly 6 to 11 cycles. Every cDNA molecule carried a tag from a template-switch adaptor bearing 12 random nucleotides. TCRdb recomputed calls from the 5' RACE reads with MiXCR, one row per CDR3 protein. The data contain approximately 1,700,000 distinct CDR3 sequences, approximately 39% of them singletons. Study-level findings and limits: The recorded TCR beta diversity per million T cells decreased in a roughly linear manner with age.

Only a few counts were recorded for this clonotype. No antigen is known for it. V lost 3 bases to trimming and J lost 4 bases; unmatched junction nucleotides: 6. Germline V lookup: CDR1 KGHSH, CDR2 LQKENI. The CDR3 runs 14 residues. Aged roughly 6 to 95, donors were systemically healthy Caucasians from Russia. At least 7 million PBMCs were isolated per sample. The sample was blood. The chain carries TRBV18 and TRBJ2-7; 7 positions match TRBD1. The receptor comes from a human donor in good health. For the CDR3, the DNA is TGTGCCAGCTCACCTGGGGACAGCCCGTACGAGCAGTACTTC. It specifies CASSPGDSPYEQYF.